The 9 T cell receptor beta chains in this list originate from one sample, sequenced in a study of T cell responses to AZD1222 COVID-19 vaccine (dated by TCRdb to the early 2020s). The time point label for this specimen denotes: about 28 days (+/-7) after the second vaccine dose. Libraries came from the immunoSEQ multiplex PCR assay. The immuneACCESS repertoire file appears here via TCRdb, limited to in-frame rearrangements. These files lack a portion of the clones; in checked studies, under half of the deficit traces to unresolved V genes, and the cause of the others is not known. Here the sample has around 150,000 clones; more than 90% occur a single time. The ten largest clonotypes hold approximately 3.3% of the sample. The sample consisted of peripheral blood, taken 28 days after the second AZD1222 dose. The receptors originated from an adult who received the AZD1222 COVID-19 vaccine.

This chain uses TRBV7-9 with TRBJ2-5; D gene unclear. The CDR3 is made up of 11 amino acids. The V end was cut by 5 bases, the J end by 3 bases, with 4 bases between. Germline V gene lookup returns CDR1 SEHNR and CDR2 FQNEAQ (reference sequence). The CDR3 sequence: CASSGKETQYF. Here the CDR3 DNA reads TGTGCCAGCAGCGGAAAAGAGACCCAGTACTTC.

The chain couples TRBV18 to TRBJ1-6, with a possible D match to TRBD1 (6 bases). Germline V gene sequence: CDR1 KGHSH, CDR2 LQKENI. The CDR3 runs to 16 residues. V gave up 0 bases and J gave up 8 bases, with 14 bases separating them. DNA for the CDR3: TGTGCCAGCTCACCACCGCGCTCCAGGGGTGATTCACCCCTCCACTTT. This codes for CASSPPRSRGDSPLHF.

The rearrangement joins TRBV9 to TRBJ2-7; possible D gene TRBD2, 5 bases. CDR3 size: 16 residues. Trimming took 4 bases from V and 5 from J, leaving 22 bases between them. Germline-derived CDR1 and CDR2 are SGDLS and YYNGEE. CDR3 in amino acids: CASSRTPGTEEDEQYF. CDR3 in DNA: TGTGCCAGCAGCAGAACCCCGGGAACAGAGGAGGACGAGCAGTACTTC.

V and J are TRBV2 and TRBJ2-7; weak D call: TRBD1 (7 bases). This CDR3 region has 16 residues. Germline assignment: CDR1 SNHLY and CDR2 FYNNEI. Trimming left V 6 bases short and J 5 bases short, with 23 bases between. This CDR3 reads CASSQGGRGRKDEQYF. The CDR3 nucleotides are TGTGCCAGCAGCCAGGGGGGTAGGGGGCGTAAGGACGAGCAGTACTTC.

The CDR3 sequence: CAWSSYMNTEAFF. CDR3 in DNA: TGTGCCTGGAGTTCGTACATGAACACTGAAGCTTTCTTT. The chain employs TRBV30 and TRBJ1-1; D ambiguous. This CDR3 contains 13 residues. Germline CDR1 and CDR2: GTSNPN and SVGIG (reference sequence). The V gene lost 2 bases and the J gene lost 0 bases, with 7 bases spanning the gap.

The J gene is TRBJ1-1, the V gene TRBV28; D is perhaps TRBD1 (6 bases). With 5 bases removed from V and 11 bases from J, the gap between germline ends came to 27 bases. The germline V gene encodes CDR1 MDHEN and CDR2 SYDVKM. The CDR3 is 16 amino acids. DNA of the CDR3: TGTGCCAGCAGTCCTCATATGGGGACTGAAAATAGGGGGGCTTTCTTT. Amino acid sequence: CASSPHMGTENRGAFF.

V usage is TRBV2 and J usage is TRBJ1-2; 8 bases are a match to TRBD1. The CDR3 covers 14 residues. CDR1 SNHLY and CDR2 FYNNEI come from the germline V gene. Trimming at V came to 5 bases and at J to 7 bases, leaving 9 bases not matched to a gene. The chain's CDR3 is CASSSYLDRVGYTF. For the CDR3, the DNA is TGTGCCAGCAGTTCATACTTGGACAGGGTTGGCTACACCTTC.

This chain connects TRBV24-1 to TRBJ1-1; 10 bases line up with TRBD1. CDR3 length: 14 residues. Trimming at V came to 4 bases and at J to 6 bases, leaving 4 bases not matched to a gene. Germline V gene sequence: CDR1 KGHDR, CDR2 SFDVKD. The CDR3: CATSDPTGGPEAFF. In DNA, the CDR3 is TGTGCCACCAGTGACCCGACAGGGGGCCCTGAAGCTTTCTTT.

This sequence joins TRBV7-2 and TRBJ1-2; no firm D call. CDR1 and CDR2 from the germline V gene are SGHTA and FQGNSA. This CDR3 region has 13 residues. V gave up 1 base and J gave up 7 bases, with 10 bases separating them. CDR3 region: CASSLGGSAGYTF. CDR3 nucleotide sequence: TGTGCCAGCAGCTTAGGAGGCTCAGCTGGCTACACCTTC.